The 11 T cell receptor beta chains in this list originate from one sample, sequenced in a study of control samples from healthy donors and cancer patients. TCRdb's copy holds only in-frame clones and misses some; the assay was immunoSEQ multiplex PCR. The table includes tens of thousands of clones, more than 90% detected once. The sample comprised PBMCs. These receptors were taken from a young man with colorectal cancer.

This chain connects TRBV5-1 to TRBJ2-6; D is possibly TRBD1 (6 bases). With 4 bases removed from V and 1 base from J, the gap between germline ends came to 15 bases. The CDR3 extends over 17 amino acids. CDR1 SGHRS and CDR2 YFSETQ come from the germline V gene. CDR3 DNA: TGCGCCAGCAGCCGCCCGAACAGGGAATCTGGGGCCAACGTCCTGACTTTC. Its translation is CASSRPNRESGANVLTF.

The chain carries TRBV5-1 and TRBJ2-1, with 8 bases lining up with TRBD2. V trimming: 2 bases; J trimming: 10 bases; junction bases outside the gene matches: 11. Germline V gene data show CDR1 as SGHRS and CDR2 as YFSETQ. This CDR3 comprises 15 residues. CDR3 region: CASSFYPGGPLEQFF. The CDR3, as DNA: TGCGCCAGCAGCTTTTATCCGGGGGGGCCTTTGGAGCAGTTCTTC.

The genes are TRBV9 and TRBJ2-2; D call uncertain. Germline V gene sequence: CDR1 SGDLS, CDR2 YYNGEE. The V and J ends lost 4 bases and 8 bases respectively, with 12 bases between them. There are 13 residues in the CDR3. CDR3 coding DNA: TGTGCCAGCAGCCCCCGGTTCACGGGGGAGCTGTTTTTT. Translating it yields CASSPRFTGELFF.

The rearrangement links TRBV10-1 to TRBJ1-6; D ambiguous. This CDR3 is 11 amino acids long. Germline CDR1 WNHNN, CDR2 SYGVQD (reference sequence). V lost 5 bases, J lost 9 bases, and 5 bases lay in between. The CDR3 reads CASSYSSPLHF. The CDR3 DNA reads TGCGCCAGCAGTTACAGTTCACCCCTCCACTTT.

The rearrangement uses TRBV2 and TRBJ2-5; 12 bases align to TRBD2. CDR1 and CDR2 (germline): SNHLY, FYNNEI. CDR3 size: 15 residues. The J segment lost 0 bases and the V segment lost 6 bases, leaving 2 bases of the junction unmatched. The CDR3 sequence: CASRGLAGYQETQYF. Written as DNA, the CDR3 is TGTGCCAGCAGGGGACTAGCGGGCTACCAAGAGACCCAGTACTTC.

The chain recombines TRBV28 with TRBJ1-5; tentatively, D is TRBD1 (6 bases). V was trimmed by 3 bases and J by 1 base, leaving 10 bases between them. This CDR3 has 15 amino acids. Per germline, CDR1 MDHEN and CDR2 SYDVKM. CDR3 sequence (DNA): TGTGCCAGCAGTTTGGGGGGGGCAAGCAATCAGCCCCAGCATTTT. Its protein product is CASSLGGASNQPQHF.

The chain uses TRBV5-4 and TRBJ2-3, with 9 bases matching TRBD1. Germline CDR1 SGHNT, CDR2 YYREEE (reference sequence). V lost 0 bases, J lost 3 bases, and 2 bases stayed unmatched. The CDR3 contains 15 residues. This chain's CDR3 is CASSLEGQGTDTQYF. The CDR3 DNA reads as TGTGCCAGCAGCTTGGAGGGACAGGGAACAGATACGCAGTATTTT.

This clone appeared once. This chain connects TRBV5-6 to TRBJ2-5; D is unclear. Trimming left V 4 bases short and J 3 bases short, with 7 bases between. Germline-derived CDR1 and CDR2 are SGHDT and YYEEEE. The CDR3 loop spans 12 amino acids. DNA for the CDR3: TGTGCCAGCAGCCGGATGGAAGAGACCCAGTACTTC. Amino acids: CASSRMEETQYF.

The V call is TRBV14, the J call TRBJ1-4, with D uncertain. The CDR3 spans 14 residues. The germline V gene encodes CDR1 SGHDN and CDR2 FVKESK. Deletions cut 1 base from V and 8 bases from J, with 11 bases between. CDR3 nucleotides: TGTGCCAGCAGCCAAGGGGTTGGGAGAGAAAAACTGTTTTTT. Its protein is CASSQGVGREKLFF.

The chain has TRBV7-6 and TRBJ2-1, with D unresolved. This CDR3 has 15 residues. In germline, CDR1 is SGHVS, CDR2 FNYEAQ. V was trimmed by 3 bases and J by 7 bases, leaving 16 bases between them. CDR3 bases: TGTGCCAGCAGCTTGGCTGGACCCACAATTAATGAGCAGTTCTTC. Amino acids: CASSLAGPTINEQFF.

The genes are TRBV15 and TRBJ1-2, with D perhaps TRBD1 (6 bases). CDR1 is LNHNV, CDR2 YYDKDF, per germline (reference sequence). The V end was cut by 0 bases, the J end by 4 bases, with 15 bases between. This CDR3 has 16 residues. The CDR3 loop reads CATSRDNDRLSYGYTF. In nucleotides, the CDR3 is TGTGCCACCAGCAGAGACAATGACAGGCTCTCCTATGGCTACACCTTC.